This T cell receptor gamma chain was captured by sequencing in a study of gamma-delta T cells after stem cell transplantation. CDR3 size: 18 residues. Germline V gene sequence: CDR1 GITISATS, CDR2 ISYDGTV (reference sequence). Trimming took 0 bases from V and 6 from J; bases not matched to a gene: 8. Relative to its sample, this clone is large. Other DNA sequences of this sample code for an identical CDR3. TCRdb made new clone calls on the RT-PCR reads using CATT. The sample records 500 to 700 gamma-chain clones, 18% being singletons. The genes are TRGV9 and TRGJP. The J gene comes from matching the DNA to germline here; TCRdb lacks it. This receptor was identified in a human donor. It is not recorded whose cells these are; they may come from a transplant donor. Sequencing input: gamma-delta T cells. CDR3 loop: CALWEVKVGELGKKIKVF. CDR3 nucleotides: TGTGCCTTGTGGGAGGTGAAGGTGGGAGAGTTGGGCAAAAAAATCAAGGTATTT.